This T cell receptor beta chain was profiled in a study of cytomegalovirus exposure and HLA in healthy donors. In the study overall: The same platform as the approximately 640 first-cohort repertoires was used for the roughly 130 validation repertoires, a later analysis reported.

TCRdb keeps only in-frame clones here, not all; method: immunoSEQ multiplex PCR. The sample shows approximately 120,000 clones, around nine tenths of them seen only once. This clone came up once. Sample: PBMCs. This TCR was sampled from a woman aged 18-30 years in good health and CMV-seronegative.

The CDR3 region has the DNA TGTGCCAGTAGTGCCCGCCCTGGTTACGGGGATACGCAGTATTTT. It codes for CASSARPGYGDTQYF. The V gene is TRBV19, the J gene TRBJ2-3; D is unresolved. The germline V gene encodes CDR1 LNHDA and CDR2 SQIVND (reference sequence). Trimming stripped 5 bases from V and 6 bases from J, with 18 bases between. The length of the CDR3 is 15 residues.